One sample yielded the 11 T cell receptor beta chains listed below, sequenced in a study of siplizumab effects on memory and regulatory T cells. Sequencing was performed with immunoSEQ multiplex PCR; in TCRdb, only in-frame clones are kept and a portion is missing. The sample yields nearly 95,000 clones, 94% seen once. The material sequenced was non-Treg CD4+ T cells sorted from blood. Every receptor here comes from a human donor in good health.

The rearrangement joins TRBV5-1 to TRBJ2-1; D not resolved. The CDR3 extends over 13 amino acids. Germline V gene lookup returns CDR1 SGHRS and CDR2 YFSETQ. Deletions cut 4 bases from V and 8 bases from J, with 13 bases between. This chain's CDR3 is CASSTRPLDEQFF. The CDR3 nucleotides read TGCGCCAGCAGCACCCGGCCCCTTGATGAGCAGTTCTTC.

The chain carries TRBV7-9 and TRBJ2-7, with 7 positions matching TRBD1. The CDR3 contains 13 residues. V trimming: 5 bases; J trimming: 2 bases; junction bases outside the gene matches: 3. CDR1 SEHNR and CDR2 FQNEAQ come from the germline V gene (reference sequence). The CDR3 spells CASSMTGPYEQYF. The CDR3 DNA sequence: TGTGCCAGCAGCATGACAGGGCCCTACGAGCAGTACTTC.

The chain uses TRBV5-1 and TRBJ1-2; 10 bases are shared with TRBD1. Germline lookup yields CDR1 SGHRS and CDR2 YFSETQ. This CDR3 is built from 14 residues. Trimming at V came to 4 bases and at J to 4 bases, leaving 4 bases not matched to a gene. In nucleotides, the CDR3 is TGCGCCAGCAGCCCTAGGGACAGGGGCTATGGCTACACCTTC. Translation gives CASSPRDRGYGYTF. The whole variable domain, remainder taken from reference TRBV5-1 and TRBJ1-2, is KAGVTQTPRYLIKTRGQQVTLSCSPISGHRSVSWYQQTPGQGLQFLFEYFSETQRNKGNFPGRFSGRQFSNSRSEMNVSTLELGDSALYLCASSPRDRGYGYTFGSGTRLTVV.

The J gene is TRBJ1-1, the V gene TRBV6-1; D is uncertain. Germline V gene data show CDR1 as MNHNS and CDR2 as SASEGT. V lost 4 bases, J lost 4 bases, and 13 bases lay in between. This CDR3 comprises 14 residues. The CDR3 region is CASSVPAAFTEAFF. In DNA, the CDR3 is TGTGCCAGCAGTGTCCCCGCCGCGTTCACTGAAGCTTTCTTT.

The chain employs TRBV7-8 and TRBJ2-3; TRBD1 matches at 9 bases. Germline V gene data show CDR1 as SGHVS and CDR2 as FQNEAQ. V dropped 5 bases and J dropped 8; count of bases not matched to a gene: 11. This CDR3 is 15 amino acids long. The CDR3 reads CASSRGQGRDGTQYF. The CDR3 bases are TGTGCCAGCAGCCGAGGACAGGGGAGGGATGGTACGCAGTATTTT.

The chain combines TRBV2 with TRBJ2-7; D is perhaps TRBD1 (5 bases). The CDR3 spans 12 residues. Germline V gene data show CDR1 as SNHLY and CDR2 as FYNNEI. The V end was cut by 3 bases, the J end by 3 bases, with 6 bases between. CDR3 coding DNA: TGTGCCAGCAGTGACCAGGGCTACGAGCAGTACTTC. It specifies CASSDQGYEQYF.

CDR3 in amino acids: CASSFRPGGPKPQHF. DNA for the CDR3: TGTGCCAGCAGTTTTAGACCGGGAGGGCCGAAGCCCCAGCATTTT. The V and J genes are TRBV28 and TRBJ1-5; D remains unclear. Germline V gene sequence: CDR1 MDHEN, CDR2 SYDVKM. The CDR3 contains 15 residues. The ends were cut back, 3 bases at V and 8 bases at J, with 17 bases in the middle.

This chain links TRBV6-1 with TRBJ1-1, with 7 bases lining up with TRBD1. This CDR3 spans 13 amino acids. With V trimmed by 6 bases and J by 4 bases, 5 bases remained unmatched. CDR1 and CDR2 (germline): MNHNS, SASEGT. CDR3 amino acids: CASRYRGGTEAFF. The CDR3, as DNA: TGTGCCAGCAGGTACAGGGGCGGCACTGAAGCTTTCTTT.

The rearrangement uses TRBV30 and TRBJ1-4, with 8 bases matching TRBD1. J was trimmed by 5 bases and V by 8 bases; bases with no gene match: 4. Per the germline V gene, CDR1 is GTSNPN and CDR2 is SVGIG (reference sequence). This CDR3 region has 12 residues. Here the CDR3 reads CAGDRKNEKLFF. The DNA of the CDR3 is TGTGCCGGGGACAGGAAGAATGAAAAACTGTTTTTT.

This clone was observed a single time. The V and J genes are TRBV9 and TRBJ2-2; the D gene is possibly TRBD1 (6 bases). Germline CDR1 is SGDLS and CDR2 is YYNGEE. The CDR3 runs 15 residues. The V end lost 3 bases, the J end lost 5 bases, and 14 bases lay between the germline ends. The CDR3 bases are TGTGCCAGCAGCGGCAGGGGACGTGAAACCGGGGAGCTGTTTTTT. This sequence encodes CASSGRGRETGELFF.

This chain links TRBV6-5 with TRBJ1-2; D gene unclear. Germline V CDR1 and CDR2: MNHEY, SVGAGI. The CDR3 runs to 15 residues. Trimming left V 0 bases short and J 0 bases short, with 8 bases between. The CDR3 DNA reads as TGTGCCAGCAGTTACTCGACCGGGGCTAACTATGGCTACACCTTC. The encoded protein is CASSYSTGANYGYTF.